The present entry profiles one TCR beta chain with its context. This could be a read error, since a much larger clone is one nucleotide away. Each CDR3 protein is one row after TCRdb ran MiXCR on the RACE reads. Of roughly 100,000 distinct CDR3 sequences detected, 9.6% appear once; the ten largest clones hold roughly 3.5%. Time point given: pre-sensitization, week 0. Treatment defined: therapeutic diphenylcyclopropenone sensitization with weekly scalp DPC. The CDR3 totals 17 residues. Germline CDR1 reads SGHDT; CDR2 reads YYEEEE. The data originate from a study of human T cells and chemical hapten exposure.

The chain combines TRBV5-6 with TRBJ1-6, with 10 positions matching TRBD1. The sample in question was whole blood, obtained in connection with sensitization to the hapten diphenylcyclopropenone (DPC). The sequence came from a woman in her thirties or forties with alopecia areata. Some clones in this sample may be carry-over from other donors' samples. CDR3 sequence (DNA): TGTGCCAGCAGCTTGGTCCCGACAGGGGGCTCGAATTCACCCCCCCACTTT. Its protein product is CASSLVPTGGSNSPPHF. The variable domain in full, completed from reference TRBV5-6 and TRBJ1-6, reads DAGVTQSPTHLIKTRGQQVTLRCSPKSGHDTVSWYQQALGQGPQFIFQYYEEEERQRGNFPDRFSGHQFPNYSSELNVNALLLGDSALYLCASSLVPTGGSNSPPHFGNGTRLTVT.